The 27 T cell receptor beta chains below come from one sample, sequenced in a study of Ad26.COV2.S vaccination and SARS-CoV-2 variants. As for treatment: roughly 20 received Ad26.COV2.S at low or high dose, single or two shots; about 5 received placebo; per-sample allocation not given. The samples date from day 63 after the first vaccine or placebo injection. The protocol was immunoSEQ multiplex PCR, while the TCRdb copy is restricted to in-frame clones and leaves out a portion. Found here are approximately 500,000 clones, around 90% of them singletons; the top ten hold 13%. The input for sequencing was peripheral blood, taken in a trial of Ad26.COV2.S vaccine versus placebo. Receptor source: a person aged 18-65 years who received the Ad26.COV2.S COVID-19 vaccine or a placebo.

This clone came up a few times. The genes are TRBV5-1 and TRBJ1-1; D is unclear. The CDR3 is 12 amino acids. Trimming cost V 6 bases and J 6 bases, with 12 bases left between them. Germline V CDR1 and CDR2: SGHRS, YFSETQ. CDR3 sequence (DNA): TGCGCCAGCACTTTAACGGGCGCTGAAGCTTTCTTT. Protein: CASTLTGAEAFF.

V usage is TRBV3-1 (or the pseudogene TRBV3-2) and J usage is TRBJ1-2, with D unclear. Trimming took off 0 bases at V and 2 bases at J, with 7 bases between the two ends. Germline V CDR1 and CDR2: LGHDT, YNNKEL (reference sequence). The CDR3 consists of 14 residues. For the CDR3, the DNA is TGTGCCAGCAGCCAAGATATGGTGAACTATGGCTACACCTTC. It specifies CASSQDMVNYGYTF.

CDR3 DNA sequence: TGTGCCATCAGTGAGGTAGCGGATTACAATGAGCAGTTCTTC. Translating it yields CAISEVADYNEQFF. The gene calls are TRBV10-3 and TRBJ2-1; TRBD2 is a possible D gene (6 bases). The V end lost 2 bases, the J end lost 4 bases, and 9 bases lay between the germline ends. The CDR3 consists of 14 residues. Germline-derived CDR1 and CDR2 are ENHRY and SYGVKD.

The chain employs TRBV5-1 and TRBJ2-1; 16 nucleotides agree with TRBD2. The V segment lost 2 bases and the J segment 7 bases; nucleotides outside the gene matches: 9. The CDR3 has 18 residues. Germline V gene lookup returns CDR1 SGHRS and CDR2 YFSETQ. CDR3 DNA: TGCGCCAGCAGCTTCCTTGGGACTAGCGGGAGGGCGGGGAATGAGCAGTTCTTC. Translating it yields CASSFLGTSGRAGNEQFF.

This clone came up once. The chain has TRBV19 and TRBJ2-7; D might be TRBD1 (6 bases). CDR3 size: 15 residues. The germline V gene encodes CDR1 LNHDA and CDR2 SQIVND (reference sequence). V was pared by 6 bases and J by 0 bases, with 15 bases between. The CDR3 coding sequence is TGTGCCAGTAGACGGACAGTTATCGGCTCCTACGAGCAGTACTTC. It specifies CASRRTVIGSYEQYF.

The chain combines TRBV7-9 with TRBJ1-2; the match to TRBD1 covers 7 bases. CDR3 length equals 16 residues. Germline V gene sequence: CDR1 SEHNR, CDR2 FQNEAQ (reference sequence). Trimming removed 4 bases from V and 4 bases from J; junction bases left unmatched: 12. The CDR3 DNA is TGTGCCAGCAGCTCGTCCGGGACAGAAAAATTCTATGGCTACACCTTC. Its translation is CASSSSGTEKFYGYTF.

The gene calls are TRBV15 and TRBJ2-7, with D hard to call. Trimming took off 0 bases at V and 6 bases at J, with 12 bases between the two ends. The CDR3 has 14 amino acids. Germline assignment: CDR1 LNHNV and CDR2 YYDKDF (reference sequence). The CDR3: CATSRDKAWGEQYF. The CDR3 nucleotides are TGTGCCACCAGCAGAGATAAGGCGTGGGGCGAGCAGTACTTC. The full variable domain, completed using reference TRBV15 and TRBJ2-7, is DAMVIQNPRYQVTQFGKPVTLSCSQTLNHNVMYWYQQKSSQAPKLLFHYYDKDFNNEADTPDNFQSRRPNTSFCFLDIRSPGLGDTAMYLCATSRDKAWGEQYFGPGTRLTVT.

The CDR3 sequence is CASSLGNPSDTQYF. Written as DNA, the CDR3 is TGCGCCAGCAGCTTGGGCAATCCGTCGGATACGCAGTATTTT. The rearrangement links TRBV5-1 to TRBJ2-3; D call uncertain. CDR3 length equals 14 residues. CDR1 and CDR2 (germline): SGHRS, YFSETQ. V was cut by 0 bases and J by 6 bases, with 11 bases left in between.

The chain links TRBV30 to TRBJ2-5; 7 positions agree with TRBD1. Germline assignment: CDR1 GTSNPN and CDR2 SVGIG (reference sequence). The CDR3 consists of 15 residues. The ends lost 2 bases at V and 1 base at J; junction bases unmatched: 7. The CDR3 DNA reads as TGTGCCTGGAGTCCGGGACAGATCTTCCAAGAGACCCAGTACTTC. This gives the protein CAWSPGQIFQETQYF.

The V call is TRBV5-1, the J call TRBJ2-2; D perhaps matches TRBD2 (6 bases). V was trimmed by 0 bases and J by 4 bases, leaving 16 bases between them. The length of the CDR3 is 17 residues. Germline CDR1 is SGHRS and CDR2 is YFSETQ. Here the CDR3 reads CASSLAPGLSSTGELFF. The CDR3 DNA sequence: TGCGCCAGCAGCTTGGCCCCGGGACTGTCGAGCACCGGGGAGCTGTTTTTT.

The chain joins TRBV5-4 to TRBJ1-2; tentative D call: TRBD1 (5 bases). V gave up 2 bases and J gave up 6 bases, with 8 bases separating them. Germline CDR1 is SGHNT and CDR2 is YYREEE (reference sequence). This CDR3 is 12 amino acids long. The CDR3 nucleotides are TGTGCCAGCAGCTTTGGGGGACATGGCTACACCTTC. This codes for CASSFGGHGYTF.

This chain joins TRBV7-2 and TRBJ1-6; no definite D call. V shed 2 bases and J shed 9 bases, with 17 bases lying between them. CDR3 length: 16 amino acids. Germline lookup yields CDR1 SGHTA and CDR2 FQGNSA. The CDR3 loop reads CASSLRSGESSSPLHF. The CDR3 DNA is TGTGCCAGCAGCTTACGCTCTGGGGAATCCTCTTCACCCCTCCACTTT.

The chain uses TRBV2 and TRBJ1-4, with 8 bases that match TRBD1. The junction had 15 bases not matched to a gene; V was cut back by 10 bases and J by 8 bases. CDR3 length: 15 amino acids. Germline loops: CDR1 SNHLY, CDR2 FYNNEI. The CDR3 sequence is CATKGDRRVNEKLFF. DNA of the CDR3: TGTGCCACAAAGGGGGACAGGCGAGTCAACGAAAAACTGTTTTTT.

The chain recombines TRBV5-1 with TRBJ2-5, with 11 bases fitting TRBD2. Per the germline V gene, CDR1 is SGHRS and CDR2 is YFSETQ. The CDR3 is 15 amino acids. Losses at the gene ends were 9 bases for V and 1 base for J; bases not matched to a gene: 8. The CDR3 is CATSMGTSGQETQYF. The CDR3 DNA is TGCGCCACCTCGATGGGGACTAGCGGCCAAGAGACCCAGTACTTC.

The V call is TRBV28, the J call TRBJ2-7; D ambiguous. The CDR3 has 13 amino acids. V lost 7 bases, J lost 7 bases, and 17 bases lay in between. CDR1 is MDHEN, CDR2 SYDVKM, per germline. The CDR3 spells CASTGQARIEQYF. The CDR3 region has the DNA TGTGCCAGCACTGGCCAGGCAAGAATAGAGCAGTACTTC.

The CDR3 here is CASSLITGGQETQYF. CDR3 in DNA: TGTGCCAGCAGCTTAATTACGGGAGGTCAAGAGACCCAGTACTTC. V and J are TRBV7-9 and TRBJ2-5, with TRBD2 identical over 7 bases. CDR3 length: 15 residues. Germline trimming cut 2 bases from V and 2 bases from J; bases unmatched to any gene: 5. CDR1 and CDR2 from the germline V gene are SEHNR and FQNEAQ (reference sequence).

The rearrangement joins TRBV10-2 to TRBJ2-1, with 11 bases lining up with TRBD2. J gave up 0 bases and V 6 bases, and 4 bases lay outside the gene matches. CDR1 WSHSY and CDR2 SAAADI come from the germline V gene. This CDR3 has 16 residues. CDR3 DNA: TGCGCCAGCAGGGTAGCGGGAGGGTTCTCCTACAATGAGCAGTTCTTC. Translating it yields CASRVAGGFSYNEQFF.

This rearrangement joins TRBV5-4 to TRBJ1-1; D remains ambiguous. CDR3 length: 17 residues. Trimming shortened V by 0 bases and J by 0 bases, and 15 bases separated the two germline ends. Germline loops: CDR1 SGHNT, CDR2 YYREEE (reference sequence). This chain's CDR3 is CASSLGLNPSLNTEAFF. Written as DNA, the CDR3 is TGTGCCAGCAGCTTGGGCTTGAACCCTAGTCTGAACACTGAAGCTTTCTTT. Using reference TRBV5-4 and TRBJ1-1 for the parts outside the CDR3, the full variable domain is ETGVTQSPTHLIKTRGQQVTLRCSSQSGHNTVSWYQQALGQGPQFIFQYYREEENGRGNFPPRFSGLQFPNYSSELNVNALELDDSALYLCASSLGLNPSLNTEAFFGQGTRLTVV.

The V call is TRBV24-1, the J call TRBJ2-1, with 11 bases aligning to TRBD1. V lost 4 bases and J lost 5; bases outside the gene matches: 6. The CDR3 loop spans 16 amino acids. Germline lookup yields CDR1 KGHDR and CDR2 SFDVKD. Here the CDR3 reads CATSDAGTGGNNEQFF. The CDR3 DNA reads as TGTGCCACCAGTGACGCCGGGACAGGGGGTAACAATGAGCAGTTCTTC.

The J gene is TRBJ1-1, the V gene TRBV27; 8 bases align to TRBD1. V shed 5 bases, J shed 5 bases, and the junction held 13 bases outside the gene matches. Germline-derived CDR1 and CDR2 are MNHEY and SMNVEV (reference sequence). There are 16 residues in the CDR3. The CDR3 sequence is CASSPPLPGGMTEAFF. As DNA, the CDR3 is TGTGCCAGCAGTCCGCCCCTTCCAGGGGGCATGACTGAAGCTTTCTTT.

CDR3 DNA: TGTGCCAGCAGCGTAGCGCAGGTATCGGCTGAAGCTTTCTTT. This translates into CASSVAQVSAEAFF. V and J are TRBV9 and TRBJ1-1; no firm D call. The CDR3 has 14 amino acids. V was shortened by 0 bases and J by 6 bases, with 12 bases between the two germline ends. Germline V gene sequence: CDR1 SGDLS, CDR2 YYNGEE.

The chain is built from TRBV18 and TRBJ2-1, with D uncertain. Germline V gene lookup returns CDR1 KGHSH and CDR2 LQKENI. The CDR3 runs 13 residues. With 3 bases removed from V and 7 bases from J, the gap between germline ends came to 10 bases. The CDR3 loop is CASSPKNGNEQFF. CDR3 sequence (DNA): TGTGCCAGCTCACCGAAGAATGGGAATGAGCAGTTCTTC.

This chain connects TRBV9 to TRBJ2-2; D is unclear. The V end lost 2 bases, the J end lost 4 bases, and 6 bases lay between the germline ends. The CDR3 runs 13 residues. Germline CDR1 SGDLS, CDR2 YYNGEE. The CDR3 nucleotides are TGTGCCAGCAGCGTCCGGGTCACCGGGGAGCTGTTTTTT. It is translated as CASSVRVTGELFF. Full variable domain (rest looked up from reference TRBV9 and TRBJ2-2): DSGVTQTPKHLITATGQRVTLRCSPRSGDLSVYWYQQSLDQGLQFLIQYYNGEERAKGNILERFSAQQFPDLHSELNLSSLELGDSALYFCASSVRVTGELFFGEGSRLTVL.

The V and J genes are TRBV28 and TRBJ1-2; D is perhaps TRBD1 (5 bases). From germline, CDR1 is MDHEN and CDR2 SYDVKM. There are 12 residues in the CDR3. V was shortened by 2 bases and J by 6 bases, with 7 bases between the two germline ends. Here the CDR3 DNA reads TGTGCCAGCAGTTTAGCAGGGAATGGCTACACCTTC. Protein product: CASSLAGNGYTF.

The genes are TRBV5-6 and TRBJ1-4; D is unresolved. Looked up from germline, CDR1 is SGHDT and CDR2 is YYEEEE. V lost 4 bases and J lost 5, with 18 bases in between. The CDR3 totals 16 residues. This CDR3 reads CASSLRGVRKNEKLFF. CDR3 sequence (DNA): TGTGCCAGCAGCCTCCGCGGTGTCAGGAAGAATGAAAAACTGTTTTTT. Using reference TRBV5-6 and TRBJ1-4 for the parts outside the CDR3, the full variable domain is DAGVTQSPTHLIKTRGQQVTLRCSPKSGHDTVSWYQQALGQGPQFIFQYYEEEERQRGNFPDRFSGHQFPNYSSELNVNALLLGDSALYLCASSLRGVRKNEKLFFGSGTQLSVL.

This clone was observed once. The chain links TRBV7-2 to TRBJ1-5; D unresolved. CDR3 size: 14 residues. Germline values: CDR1 SGHTA, CDR2 FQGNSA. Deletions cut 5 bases from V and 3 bases from J, with 11 bases between. The DNA for the CDR3 is TGTGCCAGCAGCACCGGAGGCCCCAATCAGCCCCAGCATTTT. Its translation: CASSTGGPNQPQHF.

The rearrangement joins TRBV13 to TRBJ1-4; 8 bases are shared with TRBD1. The CDR3 is 14 residues long. V lost 4 bases, J lost 8 bases, and 6 bases stayed unmatched. Per the germline V gene, CDR1 is PRHDT and CDR2 is FYEKMQ (reference sequence). The CDR3 spells CASSSTGVNEKLFF. Written as DNA, the CDR3 is TGTGCCAGCAGCTCGACAGGGGTGAACGAAAAACTGTTTTTT.